Detailed here is one T cell receptor (beta chain). The protocol was immunoSEQ multiplex PCR, while the TCRdb copy is restricted to in-frame clones and leaves out a portion. The sample has 350,000 to 550,000 clones; 87% are singletons. The germline gives CDR1 LGHDT, CDR2 YNNKEL (reference sequence). The CDR3 spans 12 residues. V lost 5 bases, J lost 6 bases, and 8 bases lay in between. This sample is drawn from a study of blood T cell repertoires in COVID-19. This chain links TRBV3-1 (or the pseudogene TRBV3-2) with TRBJ1-5; possibly TRBD1 for D (6 bases). Sequenced material: PBMCs or T cells enriched from blood (not recorded which). The receptor's source is a woman between 18 and 29 years old with acute COVID-19. For the CDR3, the DNA is TGTGCCAGCAGCTCACAGGGTCAGCCCCAGCATTTT. Its translation: CASSSQGQPQHF.